This T cell receptor (beta chain) derives from a study of OX40 agonist ivuxolimab in advanced cancers. General study results and limits: Fewer expanded clones were found on average in CD4+ than in CD8+ T cells.

Only a few counts were recorded for this clone. Its specificity is unknown. Sampling of blood occurred at baseline, cycle 4 day 1, and cycle 7 day 1. Data came from immunoSEQ multiplex PCR; TCRdb stores just in-frame clones and leaves some out. The sample records over 100,000 clones, 90% being singletons. This specimen was CD4+ or CD8+ T cells sorted from blood, taken in a trial of the OX40 agonist ivuxolimab. The source is an adult with an advanced solid tumor such as melanoma, head and neck, liver or kidney cancer.

CDR3 residues: CASSPPGTSVYNEQFF. CDR3 coding DNA: TGTGCCAGCTCTCCTCCTGGGACTAGCGTCTACAATGAGCAGTTCTTC. J is TRBJ2-1 and V is TRBV27; 10 bases line up with TRBD2. The CDR3 spans 16 residues. In germline, CDR1 is MNHEY, CDR2 SMNVEV (reference sequence). Trimming cost V 8 bases and J 3 bases; bases outside gene matches: 10.